This TCR beta chain was documented in a study of T cell responses to AZD1222 COVID-19 vaccine. Regarding the study as a whole: Dominant at 160-218 and 743-854, vaccine-associated CD4 TCRs also spanned spike. Rises in breadth and depth of Spike-specific TCRs came after two AZD1222 doses. The donor cohort was predominantly white British with a female majority, and clonal diversity may have been underestimated. Repertoires were sampled only after the peak T cell response.

CDR3 length: 12 amino acids. In germline, CDR1 is MDHEN, CDR2 SYDVKM. V was trimmed by 8 bases and J by 5 bases, leaving 13 bases between them. A remark on this clone: Its target is unknown.

Libraries were prepared by immunoSEQ multiplex PCR; TCRdb keeps only in-frame clonotypes and omits some of them. Of around 84,000 clones listed, over 75% are singletons. Sequenced here: peripheral blood, sampled on day 0 of AZD1222 vaccination. The rearrangement joins TRBV28 to TRBJ2-7; D could derive from TRBD1 or TRBD2 (5 bases each). This clonotype was obtained from an adult in good health. The CDR3 loop is CASQRGVHEQYF. For the CDR3, the DNA is TGTGCCAGCCAACGGGGCGTCCACGAGCAGTACTTC.